Each of the 9 T cell receptor beta chains below was sequenced from the same sample in a study of T cell responses to AZD1222 COVID-19 vaccine. The method was immunoSEQ multiplex PCR; TCRdb's version includes in-frame clones alone and lacks a portion of them. The table records about 160,000 clones, 90% to 95% of them present only once. The source material was peripheral blood, sampled on day 0 of MenACWY control vaccination. The source is an adult in good health.

The V call is TRBV5-1, the J call TRBJ2-7, with 7 nucleotides matching TRBD2. Germline assignment: CDR1 SGHRS and CDR2 YFSETQ. This CDR3 spans 14 amino acids. V dropped 0 bases and J dropped 5; count of bases not matched to a gene: 5. CDR3 nucleotides: TGCGCCAGCAGCTTGGGAGGGAGGGTTCACGAGCAGTACTTC. Protein product: CASSLGGRVHEQYF. Full variable domain (outside the CDR3, taken from reference TRBV5-1 and TRBJ2-7): KAGVTQTPRYLIKTRGQQVTLSCSPISGHRSVSWYQQTPGQGLQFLFEYFSETQRNKGNFPGRFSGRQFSNSRSEMNVSTLELGDSALYLCASSLGGRVHEQYFGPGTRLTVT.

The chain combines TRBV7-8 with TRBJ1-1; TRBD1 matches at 7 bases. Trimming at V came to 7 bases and at J to 4 bases, leaving 9 bases not matched to a gene. This CDR3 is built from 14 residues. Germline CDR1 is SGHVS and CDR2 is FQNEAQ. CDR3 in amino acids: CASIRQGRGTEAFF. The DNA of the CDR3 is TGTGCCAGCATTCGACAGGGACGCGGCACTGAAGCTTTCTTT.

V is TRBV5-5 and J is TRBJ1-2; TRBD1 agrees at 9 bases. The CDR3 is 15 amino acids. After removal of 3 bases from V and 6 bases from J, the junction contained 9 bases not matched to a gene. Germline lookup yields CDR1 SGHKS and CDR2 YYEKEE (reference sequence). The CDR3 nucleotides read TGTGCCAGCAGCTGGCAAGGACAGGGGTCGCATGGCTACACCTTC. Translated: CASSWQGQGSHGYTF.

V and J are TRBV7-8 and TRBJ2-2, with 7 bases matching TRBD1. CDR3 length: 16 amino acids. Per the germline V gene, CDR1 is SGHVS and CDR2 is FQNEAQ. V shed 4 bases, J shed 0 bases, and the junction held 5 bases outside the gene matches. The CDR3 region has the DNA TGTGCCAGCAGCTCTCGGGACAGCCCGAACACCGGGGAGCTGTTTTTT. Protein: CASSSRDSPNTGELFF.

The gene calls are TRBV19 and TRBJ1-5; D not certain. This CDR3 has 12 residues. Trimming pared 5 bases from V and 0 bases from J, leaving 2 bases between. Germline V gene data show CDR1 as LNHDA and CDR2 as SQIVND (reference sequence). The CDR3 spells CASSGSNQPQHF. The CDR3 DNA reads TGTGCCAGTAGTGGTAGCAATCAGCCCCAGCATTTT.

CDR3 sequence (DNA): TGTGCCAGCTCAACAAGGGCGGGTAGTCAGCCCCAGCATTTT. This encodes CASSTRAGSQPQHF. The genes are TRBV18 and TRBJ1-5; D is uncertain. The CDR3 contains 14 residues. The germline gives CDR1 KGHSH, CDR2 LQKENI. Trimming left V 5 bases short and J 6 bases short, with 14 bases between.

The CDR3 is CASSPGTGGSGANVLTF. CDR3 in DNA: TGTGCCAGCTCACCGGGGACAGGGGGCTCTGGGGCCAACGTCCTGACTTTC. This chain uses TRBV18 with TRBJ2-6; 11 nucleotides match TRBD1. With 3 bases clipped from V and 0 bases from J, the junction kept 1 base outside the gene matches. The CDR3 is made up of 17 amino acids. Germline CDR1 KGHSH, CDR2 LQKENI.

This chain uses TRBV5-4 with TRBJ1-1; D remains ambiguous. Looked up from germline, CDR1 is SGHNT and CDR2 is YYREEE (reference sequence). CDR3 size: 14 residues. Between the trimmed V and J ends, which lost 4 bases and 1 base, there was a span of 11 bases. The CDR3 DNA reads as TGTGCCAGCAGCCCGCGTCCAGGGAACACTGAAGCTTTCTTT. This sequence encodes CASSPRPGNTEAFF.

The rearrangement uses TRBV19 and TRBJ1-1, with D unresolved. This CDR3 contains 13 residues. V was shortened by 3 bases and J by 4 bases, with 9 bases between the two germline ends. CDR1 is LNHDA, CDR2 SQIVND, per germline (reference sequence). CDR3 sequence reads: CASSMETITEAFF. The CDR3, as DNA: TGTGCCAGTAGTATGGAGACAATCACTGAAGCTTTCTTT.